The clone carrying this T cell receptor beta chain counts as medium-sized. Its antigen is unidentified. The libraries were made with immunoSEQ version 4 in survey mode. Each sample used up to about 1 ug genomic DNA diluted to 10 ng/uL. Clones were sequenced by immunoSEQ multiplex PCR, and TCRdb holds only the in-frame ones, with some missing. Of over 15,000 clones listed, almost 65% are singletons. The source of the sample is a study of persistence of HIV-infected CD4 T cells. General study results and limits: Antigen-responding cells were enriched for degenerate expanded CDR3beta sequences. TCRbeta richness was lower in CMV- and Gag-responding cells than in anti-CD3/anti-CD28-responding cells.

The CDR3 has 13 amino acids. Lysates of CMV-infected fibroblasts at around 9.8 ug/mL stimulated these cells. Sorting of responding CD4+ T cells relied on upregulated CD40 ligand together with CD69. PBMCs were depleted of CD8+ T cells before stimulation. The starting material was CD4+ T cells sorted from PBMCs after approximately 19-hour stimulation, obtained from a patient who received antiretroviral therapy. The chain couples TRBV21-1 to TRBJ1-1. TRBV21-1 is shown as a pseudogene. The clonotype comes from an adult woman with HIV who was CMV-seropositive. CDR3 residues: CASSNPRYTEAFF. For the CDR3, the DNA is TGTGCCAGCAGCAATCCGAGGTACACTGAAGCTTTCTTT.